This T cell receptor (beta chain) stems from a study of blood T cells in healthy people across ages. Study findings and constraints: Older individuals had lower TCR beta diversity per million T cells (the decline was roughly linear).

The donors, aged roughly 6 to 95, were healthy Caucasians from Russia. The use of a sample-barcoded 5' primer and a J-beta primer mix characterized a second PCR of roughly 6 to 12 cycles. Every single cDNA molecule received a tag from a template-switch adaptor with 12 random nucleotides. TCRdb reprocessed the 5' RACE reads with MiXCR, giving one entry per CDR3 protein. The repertoire holds 1.5 million or so distinct CDR3 sequences, about 45% seen once, with about 3.8% in the top ten. Concerning this clonotype itself: What it binds is not known.

Germline assignment: CDR1 SEHNR and CDR2 FQNEAQ (reference sequence). This CDR3 contains 15 residues. With 11 bases clipped from V and 4 bases from J, the junction kept 14 bases outside the gene matches. The sequenced sample was blood. This clonotype originated in a woman aged 18-29 years in good health. The chain combines TRBV7-9 with TRBJ1-1, with 9 nucleotides matching TRBD1. CDR3 DNA: TGTGCCGGGGGGACAGGGACCCAAGGGAGCACTGAAGCTTTCTTT. It codes for CAGGTGTQGSTEAFF.